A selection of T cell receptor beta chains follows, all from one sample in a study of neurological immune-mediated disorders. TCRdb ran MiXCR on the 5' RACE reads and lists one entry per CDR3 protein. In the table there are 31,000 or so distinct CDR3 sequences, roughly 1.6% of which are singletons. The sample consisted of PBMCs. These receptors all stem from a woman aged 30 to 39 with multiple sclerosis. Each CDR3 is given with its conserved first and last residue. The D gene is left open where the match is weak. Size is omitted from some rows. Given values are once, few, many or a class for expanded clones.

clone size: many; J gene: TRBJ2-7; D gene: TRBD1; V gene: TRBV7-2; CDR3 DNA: TGTGCCTTTGACAGGGGTCTCCCATTCTCCTACGAGCAGTACTTC; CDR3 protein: CAFDRGLPFSYEQYF
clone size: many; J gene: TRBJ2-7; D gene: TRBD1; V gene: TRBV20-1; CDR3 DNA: TGCAGTGCTAGAGAGAGATTGGGACAGGGTTACGAGCAGTACTTC; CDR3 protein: CSARERLGQGYEQYF
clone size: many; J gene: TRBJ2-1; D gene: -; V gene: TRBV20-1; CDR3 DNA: TGCAGTGCTGGGGGGACGGCGGAAAGCTCCTACAATGAGCAGTTCTTC; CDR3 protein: CSAGGTAESSYNEQFF
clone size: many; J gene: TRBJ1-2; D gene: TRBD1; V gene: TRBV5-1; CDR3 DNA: TGCGCCAGCAGCTTGGCGGGGACAGGCGGTGGCTACACCTTC; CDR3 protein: CASSLAGTGGGYTF
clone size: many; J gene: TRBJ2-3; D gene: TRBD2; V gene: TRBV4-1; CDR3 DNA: TGCGCCAGCACCGGACTAGCGGGCGGCGTCAGTACGCAGTATTTT; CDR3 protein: CASTGLAGGVSTQYF
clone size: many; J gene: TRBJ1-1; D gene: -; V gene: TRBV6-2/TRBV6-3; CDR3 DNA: TGTGCCAGCAGTTCGGACGTAGGTGAAGCTTTCTTT; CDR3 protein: CASSSDVGEAFF
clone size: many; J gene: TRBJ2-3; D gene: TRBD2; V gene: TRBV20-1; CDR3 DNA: TGCAGTGGAGAGCGGGGGGCCAACACAGATACGCAGTATTTT; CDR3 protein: CSGERGANTDTQYF
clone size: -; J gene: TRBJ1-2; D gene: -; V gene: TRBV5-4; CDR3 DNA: TGTGCCAGCAGCGGCGGGGGGCGTATTAACTATGGCTACACCTTC; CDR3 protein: CASSGGGRINYGYTF
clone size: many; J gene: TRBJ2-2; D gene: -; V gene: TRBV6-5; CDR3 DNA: TGTGCCAGCAGCCTGTGGACGACGAACACCGGGGAGCTGTTTTTT; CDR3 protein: CASSLWTTNTGELFF
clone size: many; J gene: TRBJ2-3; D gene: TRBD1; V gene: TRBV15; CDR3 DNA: TGTGCCACCAGCAGAGCCGGGACAGGTGATGATACGCAGTATTTT; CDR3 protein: CATSRAGTGDDTQYF
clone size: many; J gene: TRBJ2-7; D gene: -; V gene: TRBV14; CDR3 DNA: TGTGCCAGCAGCCGACCCTTTTCTCAGCAGTACTTC; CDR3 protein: CASSRPFSQQYF
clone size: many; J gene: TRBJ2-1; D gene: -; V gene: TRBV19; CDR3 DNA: TGTGCCAGTAGCAACTTACCCAATGAGCAGTTCTTC; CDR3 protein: CASSNLPNEQFF
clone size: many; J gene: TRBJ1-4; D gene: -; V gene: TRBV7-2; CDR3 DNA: TGTGCCAGCAGCTTATCCCGGACAGAAGAAAAACTGTTTTTT; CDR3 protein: CASSLSRTEEKLFF
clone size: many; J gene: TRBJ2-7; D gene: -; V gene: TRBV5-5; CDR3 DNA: TGTGCCAGCACCCGCGAGGCGGGATCCTACGAGCAGTACTTC; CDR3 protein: CASTREAGSYEQYF
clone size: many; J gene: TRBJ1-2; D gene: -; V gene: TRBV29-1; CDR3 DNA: TGCAGCGTTGAAGGAGGGACCGAAGAGCCCTACACCTTC; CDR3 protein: CSVEGGTEEPYTF
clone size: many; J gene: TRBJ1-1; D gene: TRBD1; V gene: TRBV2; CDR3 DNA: TGTGCCAGCATCCCGACAGGGGAAATTGCTGAAGCTTTCTTT; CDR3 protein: CASIPTGEIAEAFF
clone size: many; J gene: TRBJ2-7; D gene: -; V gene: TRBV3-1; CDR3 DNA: TGTGCCAGCAGCCTCGCTCCGGGAAGCGAGCAGTACTTC; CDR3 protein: CASSLAPGSEQYF